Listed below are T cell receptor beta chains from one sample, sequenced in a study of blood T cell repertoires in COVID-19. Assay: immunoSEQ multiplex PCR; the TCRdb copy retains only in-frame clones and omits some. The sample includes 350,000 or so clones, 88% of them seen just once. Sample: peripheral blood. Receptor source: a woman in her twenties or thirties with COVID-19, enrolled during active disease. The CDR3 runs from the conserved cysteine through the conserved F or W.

cdr3_aa: CASSDEMTSGGSQFF
v_call: TRBV5-5
j_call: TRBJ2-1

cdr3_aa: CASSSGTGMETQYF
v_call: TRBV5-1
j_call: TRBJ2-5

cdr3_aa: CASSPKGPQGDYGYTF
v_call: TRBV5-4
j_call: TRBJ1-2

cdr3_aa: CASSMGGFGQPQHF
v_call: TRBV19
j_call: TRBJ1-5

cdr3_aa: CASSSLAAGELFF
v_call: TRBV6-2/TRBV6-3
j_call: TRBJ2-2

cdr3_aa: CASSLQGLDGYTF
v_call: TRBV5-4
j_call: TRBJ1-2

cdr3_aa: CASQLGNTEAFF
v_call: TRBV6-5
j_call: TRBJ1-1

cdr3_aa: CASSPGGASANEKLFF
v_call: TRBV4-2
j_call: TRBJ1-4

cdr3_aa: CASSGRPGGNGYTF
v_call: TRBV9
j_call: TRBJ1-2

cdr3_aa: CASSYTWDSNYGYTF
v_call: TRBV19
j_call: TRBJ1-2

cdr3_aa: CAWSEGYPTNEKLFF
v_call: TRBV30
j_call: TRBJ1-4

cdr3_aa: CASSLTGSGANVLTF
v_call: TRBV7-9
j_call: TRBJ2-6

cdr3_aa: CASSPLVELYNYGYTF
v_call: TRBV14
j_call: TRBJ1-2

cdr3_aa: CASSLQQNTEAFF
v_call: TRBV7-3
j_call: TRBJ1-1

cdr3_aa: CASSWASAGTDTQYF
v_call: TRBV5-1
j_call: TRBJ2-3

cdr3_aa: CASSISPGTNGYTF
v_call: TRBV7-2
j_call: TRBJ1-2

cdr3_aa: CASSLANRDQETQYF
v_call: TRBV5-1
j_call: TRBJ2-5

cdr3_aa: CASSSHRDRDLSNQPQHF
v_call: TRBV28
j_call: TRBJ1-5

cdr3_aa: CATSVQDRGGKTQYF
v_call: TRBV15
j_call: TRBJ2-5

cdr3_aa: CASSLGASNQPQHF
v_call: TRBV18
j_call: TRBJ1-5

cdr3_aa: CASSPRQQETQYF
v_call: TRBV18
j_call: TRBJ2-5

cdr3_aa: CASSDGGFGPYGYTF
v_call: TRBV6-1
j_call: TRBJ1-2

cdr3_aa: CASSSGGRGNEKLFF
v_call: TRBV27
j_call: TRBJ1-4

cdr3_aa: CASSLEYRETNYGYTF
v_call: TRBV7-8
j_call: TRBJ1-2

cdr3_aa: CASSPGQGDYEQYF
v_call: TRBV19
j_call: TRBJ2-7

cdr3_aa: CASSLSGKETQYF
v_call: TRBV27
j_call: TRBJ2-5

cdr3_aa: CASSGSVLSYNEQFF
v_call: TRBV4-2
j_call: TRBJ2-1

cdr3_aa: CASSQTWGRDSGYTF
v_call: TRBV3-1/TRBV3-2
j_call: TRBJ1-2

cdr3_aa: CASSPGTGTNSPLHF
v_call: TRBV18
j_call: TRBJ1-6

cdr3_aa: CASSWGRANTEAFF
v_call: TRBV5-4
j_call: TRBJ1-1

cdr3_aa: CASSLFGGNDGYTF
v_call: TRBV27
j_call: TRBJ1-2

cdr3_aa: CASSLGQGNSYEQYF
v_call: TRBV5-5
j_call: TRBJ2-7

cdr3_aa: CASSFGGGSNTGELFF
v_call: TRBV5-4
j_call: TRBJ2-2

cdr3_aa: CASSFGTGAYEQYF
v_call: TRBV5-4
j_call: TRBJ2-7

cdr3_aa: CASSQEVGTIQFF
v_call: TRBV3-1/TRBV3-2
j_call: TRBJ2-1

cdr3_aa: CASKLDSYGYTF
v_call: TRBV12-3/TRBV12-4
j_call: TRBJ1-2

cdr3_aa: CASSYRQYNSPLHF
v_call: TRBV6-5
j_call: TRBJ1-6

cdr3_aa: CAWSPDRLYGYTF
v_call: TRBV30
j_call: TRBJ1-2

cdr3_aa: CASSGTGSPGAFF
v_call: TRBV6-2/TRBV6-3
j_call: TRBJ1-1

cdr3_aa: CASSSSLDLGEQFF
v_call: TRBV11-2
j_call: TRBJ2-1

cdr3_aa: CASSAAGTGGLYEQYF
v_call: TRBV9
j_call: TRBJ2-7

cdr3_aa: CASSLRDRGTDTQYF
v_call: TRBV7-6
j_call: TRBJ2-3